What follows are 14 T cell receptor beta chains derived from one specimen sequenced in a study of blood T cell repertoires in COVID-19. The protocol was immunoSEQ multiplex PCR, while the TCRdb copy is restricted to in-frame clones and leaves out a portion. The table records around 50,000 clones, roughly 91% of them present only once. The sequenced material came from peripheral blood. Receptors originate from a human donor in a cohort sampled during active COVID-19.

The rearrangement joins TRBV19 to TRBJ1-1; the D gene is possibly TRBD1 (5 bases). With 0 bases removed from V and 8 bases from J, the gap between germline ends came to 13 bases. The CDR3 length is 14 residues. Germline lookup yields CDR1 LNHDA and CDR2 SQIVND (reference sequence). The CDR3 region has the DNA TGTGCCAGTAGTATAGATATTAGGGGAGGAGAAGCTTTCTTT. Amino acid sequence: CASSIDIRGGEAFF.

J is TRBJ1-3 and V is TRBV18; D ambiguous. This CDR3 contains 15 residues. CDR1 is KGHSH, CDR2 LQKENI, per germline. Trimming cost V 4 bases and J 0 bases, with 10 bases left between them. CDR3: CASSLGLLSGNTIYF. CDR3 DNA: TGTGCCAGCTCACTAGGACTGCTCTCTGGAAACACCATATATTTT.

The J gene is TRBJ1-3, the V gene TRBV28; TRBD1 matches at 8 bases. V was clipped by 4 bases and J by 2 bases; unmatched bases: 4. In germline, CDR1 is MDHEN, CDR2 SYDVKM. The CDR3 covers 15 residues. Here the CDR3 DNA reads TGTGCCAGCAGTTCCCTGACAGGGGCTGGAAACACCATATATTTT. Amino acids: CASSSLTGAGNTIYF.

The gene calls are TRBV18 and TRBJ2-5, with TRBD1 matching 9 bases. Trimming at V came to 3 bases and at J to 4 bases, leaving 6 bases not matched to a gene. This CDR3 has 15 residues. Per the germline V gene, CDR1 is KGHSH and CDR2 is LQKENI. Here the CDR3 DNA reads TGTGCCAGCTCACCGCGGACAGGGGCAAGAGAGACCCAGTACTTC. Its protein product is CASSPRTGARETQYF.

The chain uses TRBV19 and TRBJ1-2; D call uncertain. The CDR3 has 10 amino acids. V was clipped by 6 bases and J by 7 bases, with 6 bases between them. Germline loops: CDR1 LNHDA, CDR2 SQIVND (reference sequence). The CDR3 DNA is TGTGCCAGTAGGGGAGCTGGCTACACCTTC. Encoded protein: CASRGAGYTF.

The rearrangement uses TRBV7-9 and TRBJ2-7, with TRBD2 matching over 9 bases. With V trimmed by 5 bases and J by 4 bases, 12 bases remained unmatched. The CDR3 totals 16 residues. CDR1 and CDR2 from the germline V gene are SEHNR and FQNEAQ (reference sequence). The CDR3 nucleotides read TGTGCCAGCAGCGTATCTAGCGGGGCCATGATGTACGAGCAGTACTTC. Encoded protein: CASSVSSGAMMYEQYF. The variable domain in full, with the rest retrieved from reference TRBV7-9 and TRBJ2-7, is DTGVSQNPRHKITKRGQNVTFRCDPISEHNRLYWYRQTLGQGPEFLTYFQNEAQLEKSRLLSDRFSAERPKGSFSTLEIQRTEQGDSAMYLCASSVSSGAMMYEQYFGPGTRLTVT.

The V and J genes are TRBV4-1 and TRBJ2-7, with 8 bases matching TRBD1. Germline CDR1 MGHRA, CDR2 YSYEKL. The CDR3 contains 13 residues. V lost 2 bases to trimming and J lost 4 bases; unmatched junction nucleotides: 1. The chain's CDR3 is CASSQQGAYEQYF. The CDR3 nucleotides are TGCGCCAGCAGCCAACAGGGGGCTTACGAGCAGTACTTC.

The chain uses TRBV7-3 and TRBJ1-3; the D is unclear. Trimming pared 3 bases from V and 2 bases from J, leaving 8 bases between. The CDR3 extends over 14 amino acids. From germline, CDR1 is SGHTA and CDR2 FQGTGA. CDR3 sequence reads: CASSLVGPGNTIYF. The CDR3 DNA sequence: TGTGCCAGCAGCTTGGTCGGTCCTGGAAACACCATATATTTT. The full variable domain, completed using reference TRBV7-3 and TRBJ1-3, is GAGVSQTPSNKVTEKGKYVELRCDPISGHTALYWYRQSLGQGPEFLIYFQGTGAADDSGLPNDRFFAVRPEGSVSTLKIQRTERGDSAVYLCASSLVGPGNTIYFGEGSWLTVV.

A few counts support this clone. This rearrangement joins TRBV4-1 to TRBJ2-2; 12 bases agree with TRBD2. The CDR3 loop spans 17 amino acids. Trimming removed 3 bases from V and 7 bases from J; junction bases left unmatched: 9. Germline-derived CDR1 and CDR2 are MGHRA and YSYEKL. CDR3 residues: CASSQRLAGAGGGELFF. CDR3 nucleotides: TGCGCCAGCAGCCAGAGACTAGCGGGAGCTGGGGGCGGGGAGCTGTTTTTT.

V is TRBV3-1 (or the pseudogene TRBV3-2) and J is TRBJ2-3, with D tentatively TRBD1 (5 bases). V was clipped by 4 bases and J by 8 bases, with 16 bases between them. The CDR3 is made up of 14 amino acids. In germline, CDR1 is LGHDT, CDR2 YNNKEL (reference sequence). CDR3 residues: CASSPGQGRSTQYF. In DNA, the CDR3 is TGTGCCAGCAGCCCCGGGCAGGGCCGTAGTACGCAGTATTTT.

The V call is TRBV28, the J call TRBJ1-2; perhaps TRBD1 as D (5 bases). CDR1 is MDHEN and CDR2 is SYDVKM in the germline V gene. CDR3 length: 13 residues. Trimming removed 4 bases from V and 3 bases from J, with 9 bases in between. The CDR3 protein is CASSSGQDYGYTF. The CDR3 coding sequence is TGTGCCAGCAGTTCCGGACAAGACTATGGCTACACCTTC.

CDR3 in amino acids: CASRPNFNQPQHF. CDR3 in DNA: TGTGCCAGCAGACCTAACTTCAATCAGCCCCAGCATTTT. The genes are TRBV6-5 and TRBJ1-5; the D is unclear. Germline values: CDR1 MNHEY, CDR2 SVGAGI. V was clipped by 6 bases and J by 3 bases, with 9 bases between them. The CDR3 covers 13 residues.

This chain uses TRBV25-1 with TRBJ1-2, with D possibly TRBD1 on 5 matching bases. The CDR3 totals 14 residues. Germline V CDR1 and CDR2: MGHDK, SYGVNS. Trimming cost V 4 bases and J 8 bases, with 17 bases left between them. CDR3 sequence: CASSAQGGLGGYTF. The CDR3 region has the DNA TGTGCCAGCAGTGCGCAGGGAGGATTGGGAGGCTACACCTTC.

For the CDR3, the DNA is TGTGCCAGCAGTTTAAAGGGGGCGGGCCAAGAGACCCAGTACTTC. Encoded protein: CASSLKGAGQETQYF. The gene calls are TRBV28 and TRBJ2-5, with 7 bases aligning to TRBD1. V trimming: 2 bases; J trimming: 1 base; junction bases outside the gene matches: 4. Per germline, CDR1 MDHEN and CDR2 SYDVKM. CDR3 size: 15 residues.